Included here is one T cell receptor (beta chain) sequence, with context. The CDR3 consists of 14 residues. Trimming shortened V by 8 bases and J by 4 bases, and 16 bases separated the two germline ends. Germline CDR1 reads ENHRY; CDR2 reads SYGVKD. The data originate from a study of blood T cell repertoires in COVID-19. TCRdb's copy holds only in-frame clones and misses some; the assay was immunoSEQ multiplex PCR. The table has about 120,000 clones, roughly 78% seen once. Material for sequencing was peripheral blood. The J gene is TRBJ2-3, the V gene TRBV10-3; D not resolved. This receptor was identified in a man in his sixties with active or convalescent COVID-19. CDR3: CAIGKEAVADTQYF. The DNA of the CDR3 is TGTGCCATCGGTAAAGAGGCAGTGGCAGATACGCAGTATTTT.